This TCR beta chain was retrieved from a study of response to subunit inactivated influenza vaccine. CDR3 length: 15 amino acids. Looked up from germline, CDR1 is SGHRS and CDR2 is YFSETQ. J lost 5 bases, V lost 0 bases, and 6 bases had no gene match. This clonotype was seen a handful of times. TCRdb re-called the RT-PCR reads with MiXCR, one entry per CDR3 protein. The sample includes roughly 500,000 distinct CDR3 sequences, approximately 20% of them seen just once. The same data also contributed to another study, on T cells expressing NK-cell markers. That publication notes: The authors generated TCR beta cDNA through 5'RACE template switching with UMIs. Several experiments added an anti-gamma-delta TCR antibody to sort only alpha-beta TCR T cells.

The chain joins TRBV5-1 to TRBJ2-7, with 9 bases identical to TRBD2. The TCR was taken from a man over 45 who received an inactivated influenza vaccine. The starting material was CD4+ T cells sorted from PBMCs, obtained about 11 days after vaccination. The CDR3 sequence: CASSLAGTSSDEQYF. CDR3 in DNA: TGCGCCAGCAGCTTGGCGGGGACTAGCAGCGACGAGCAGTACTTC.